This TCR beta chain was retrieved from a study of cytomegalovirus exposure and HLA in healthy donors. Study-wide results and limits: A few chains tied to CMV proved CMV antigen-specific in vitro. The authors enumerated 150 to 200 TCR beta chains as linked to cytomegalovirus.

Some clones are missing from TCRdb's copy, which holds only in-frame ones; the method was immunoSEQ multiplex PCR. The sample has some 83,000 clones, roughly 95% seen once. On this clone: The antigen is not known.

Per germline, CDR1 SGHRS and CDR2 YFSETQ. This CDR3 region has 13 residues. With 0 bases clipped from V and 9 bases from J, the junction kept 3 bases outside the gene matches. Sequenced input: PBMCs. The source is a woman between 18 and 29 years old in good health and CMV-seropositive. The rearrangement joins TRBV5-1 to TRBJ2-1; 7 positions agree with TRBD2. CDR3 in DNA: TGCGCCAGCAGCTTGGCCGGGGGGACTGAGCAGTTCTTC. It codes for CASSLAGGTEQFF.